These 28 T cell receptor beta chains share one sample of origin, sequenced in a study of blood T cells in healthy people across ages. Alongside a J-beta primer mix, a sample-barcoded 5' primer served in a second PCR lasting 7 to 11 cycles. Each CDR3 protein is one row after TCRdb ran MiXCR on the 5' RACE reads. The sample lists about 1.7 million distinct CDR3 sequences, approximately 30% occurring once. Sequenced material: blood. Receptors were obtained from a young woman in good health.

The V and J genes are TRBV27 and TRBJ1-5; 7 bases are shared with TRBD1. Trimming removed 4 bases from V and 7 bases from J; junction bases left unmatched: 7. The length of the CDR3 is 14 residues. Germline V lookup: CDR1 MNHEY, CDR2 SMNVEV (reference sequence). The CDR3 coding sequence is TGTGCCAGCAGTTACGACAGGGCCACCCAGCCCCAGCATTTT. Translated, it gives CASSYDRATQPQHF.

The V and J genes are TRBV18 and TRBJ2-3; D might be TRBD2 (6 bases). Germline-derived CDR1 and CDR2 are KGHSH and LQKENI. The CDR3 extends over 14 amino acids. Trimming left V 3 bases short and J 11 bases short, with 18 bases between. The CDR3 DNA is TGTGCCAGCTCACCTGGGGGGAACCCAAGCGAGCAGTATTTT. Translating it yields CASSPGGNPSEQYF.

This clonotype has only a few counts. The chain couples TRBV11-2 to TRBJ1-2; 7 positions match TRBD1. Germline CDR1 and CDR2: SGHAT and FQNNGV. The CDR3 totals 17 residues. The V segment lost 5 bases and the J segment 5 bases; nucleotides outside the gene matches: 17. The CDR3 loop reads CASSPLGQRQRNYGYTF. For the CDR3, the DNA is TGTGCCAGCAGCCCCTTGGGACAGAGACAAAGAAATTATGGCTACACCTTC.

This chain links TRBV7-6 with TRBJ1-1; D gene uncertain. From germline, CDR1 is SGHVS and CDR2 FNYEAQ. Trimming took off 4 bases at V and 7 bases at J, with 10 bases between the two ends. The CDR3 is 12 residues long. This CDR3 is CASSSIWDEAFF. CDR3 in DNA: TGTGCCAGCAGCTCTATATGGGATGAAGCTTTCTTT.

J is TRBJ1-2 and V is TRBV20-1; 8 bases fit TRBD1. In germline, CDR1 is DFQATT, CDR2 SNEGSKA (reference sequence). With 4 bases clipped from V and 3 bases from J, the junction kept 10 bases outside the gene matches. The CDR3 runs 15 residues. As DNA, the CDR3 is TGCAGTGCTACCCTAGGACAGGGAGTGGACTATGGCTACACCTTC. Translating gives CSATLGQGVDYGYTF.

J is TRBJ2-5 and V is TRBV3-1; D gene unclear. V was pared by 0 bases and J by 5 bases, with 10 bases between. Germline V lookup: CDR1 LGHDT, CDR2 YNNKEL (reference sequence). CDR3 size: 14 residues. In nucleotides, the CDR3 is TGTGCCAGCAGCCAAGATGTGACCGTGGAGACCCAGTACTTC. Translating it yields CASSQDVTVETQYF.

The rearrangement links TRBV7-6 to TRBJ2-5; TRBD1 or TRBD2 may be the D gene (7 bases each). The V gene's germline CDR1 is SGHVS and CDR2 FNYEAQ. This CDR3 is 15 amino acids long. The V end was cut by 5 bases, the J end by 5 bases, with 18 bases between. CDR3 coding DNA: TGTGCCAGCAGCACCGGGGCCCAGGGGGGGGAGACCCAGTACTTC. This gives the protein CASSTGAQGGETQYF.

Only a few counts were recorded for this clonotype. This sequence joins TRBV20-1 and TRBJ2-2, with D perhaps TRBD1 or TRBD2 (5 bases each). Per the germline V gene, CDR1 is DFQATT and CDR2 is SNEGSKA (reference sequence). Trimming cost V 1 base and J 6 bases, with 9 bases left between them. The length of the CDR3 is 13 residues. In nucleotides, the CDR3 is TGCAGTGCTAGAGGAGGGGAGCCCGGGGAGCTGTTTTTT. It encodes CSARGGEPGELFF.

For the CDR3, the DNA is TGTGCCATCAGGATCGGGACAGGGGACGGGGAGCTGTTTTTT. It specifies CAIRIGTGDGELFF. This chain joins TRBV10-3 and TRBJ2-2; 10 nucleotides agree with TRBD1. The germline V gene encodes CDR1 ENHRY and CDR2 SYGVKD. Germline trimming cut 6 bases from V and 7 bases from J; bases unmatched to any gene: 5. This CDR3 comprises 14 residues.

Concerning this clonotype itself: A much bigger clone sits one base away, suggesting this may be a read error. V gene TRBV15 combines with J gene TRBJ2-4; D may correspond to TRBD1 or TRBD2 (5 bases each). TRBJ2-7 explains the end of the DNA better; the J call may be wrong. CDR1 and CDR2 from the germline V gene are LNHNV and YYDKDF (reference sequence). The CDR3 is made up of 18 amino acids. The CDR3 DNA reads TGTGCCATCAGCAGAGATATTTCGGGGCAGGGCCCACCCTACGAGCAGTACTTC. Its translation: CAISRDISGQGPPYEQYF.

This rearrangement joins TRBV5-6 to TRBJ1-5, with D perhaps TRBD1 (6 bases). Per the germline V gene, CDR1 is SGHDT and CDR2 is YYEEEE. This CDR3 has 15 amino acids. V was cut by 7 bases and J by 2 bases, with 16 bases left in between. The CDR3 region is CASDMGAARNQPQHF. Here the CDR3 DNA reads TGTGCCAGCGACATGGGGGCGGCCCGCAATCAGCCCCAGCATTTT.

J is TRBJ2-3 and V is TRBV5-1; the D gene could be TRBD1 or TRBD2 (5 bases each). The V end was cut by 3 bases, the J end by 6 bases, with 17 bases between. Per the germline V gene, CDR1 is SGHRS and CDR2 is YFSETQ. The CDR3 totals 15 residues. CDR3 loop: CASSSARGAADTQYF. Written as DNA, the CDR3 is TGCGCCAGCAGCTCGGCCCGAGGGGCTGCTGATACGCAGTATTTT.

This clonotype was seen only a few times. V is TRBV5-1 and J is TRBJ2-1; D tentatively reads TRBD1 or TRBD2 (5 bases each). The DNA end is a closer match to TRBJ2-7, so the J assignment may be wrong. The CDR3 sequence is 13 residues long. CDR1 and CDR2 from the germline V gene are SGHRS and YFSETQ. Written as DNA, the CDR3 is TGCGCCAGCAGCTCGGGACCGTTTGGCGAGCAGTACTTC. It codes for CASSSGPFGEQYF.

The V and J genes are TRBV6-1 and TRBJ2-4, with TRBD1 identical over 7 bases. The J call may be wrong; the DNA end is better matched by TRBJ2-5. CDR1 and CDR2 from the germline V gene are MNHNS and SASEGT. There are 15 residues in the CDR3. CDR3 sequence reads: CASSPRTGSQETQYF. The CDR3 DNA follows: TGTGCCAGCAGTCCTAGGACAGGCAGTCAAGAGACCCAGTACTTC.

The chain has TRBV6-5 and TRBJ2-7; D gene ambiguous. V shed 11 bases and J shed 7 bases, with 15 bases lying between them. The germline V gene encodes CDR1 MNHEY and CDR2 SVGAGI. This CDR3 spans 11 amino acids. CDR3: CAVEMAEEQYF. The CDR3 DNA sequence: TGTGCCGTGGAGATGGCAGAAGAGCAGTACTTC.

In this sample, this clonotype turned up once. The V gene is TRBV30, the J gene TRBJ2-7, with D perhaps matching TRBD1 or TRBD2 (6 bases each). Judging by the DNA end, TRBJ2-5 fits better; the J call may be wrong. Germline V gene lookup returns CDR1 GTSNPN and CDR2 SVGIG (reference sequence). The CDR3 is 11 residues long. The chain's CDR3 is CAWSRGGTQYF. The CDR3 DNA reads TGTGCCTGGTCCAGGGGAGGGACCCAGTACTTC.

The genes are TRBV29-1 and TRBJ2-5, with D possibly matching TRBD2 (7 bases). Per germline, CDR1 SQVTM and CDR2 ANQGSEA. This CDR3 is 12 amino acids long. The CDR3: CRGWGGTETQYF. DNA for the CDR3: TGCAGGGGGTGGGGGGGCACAGAGACCCAGTACTTC.

Only a few counts were recorded for this clonotype. The rearrangement links TRBV7-8 to TRBJ2-5; D possibly uses TRBD1 or TRBD2 (5 bases each). The germline V gene has CDR1 SGHVS and CDR2 FQNEAQ. Deletions cut 5 bases from V and 2 bases from J, with 12 bases between. The CDR3 contains 14 residues. As DNA, the CDR3 is TGTGCCAGCAGCCCGCGGTGGGGGCAAGAGACCCAGTACTTC. Its protein product is CASSPRWGQETQYF.

There are a few counts of this clonotype. The chain joins TRBV30 to TRBJ1-1; D is undetermined. Germline loops: CDR1 GTSNPN, CDR2 SVGIG (reference sequence). Trimming took off 4 bases at V and 2 bases at J, with 5 bases between the two ends. CDR3 size: 11 residues. CDR3 residues: CAWKFNTEAFF. CDR3 DNA: TGTGCCTGGAAGTTTAACACTGAAGCTTTCTTT. Complete variable domain (other parts from reference TRBV30 and TRBJ1-1): SQTIHQWPATLVQPVGSPLSLECTVEGTSNPNLYWYRQAAGRGLQLLFYSVGIGQISSEVPQNLSASRPQDRQFILSSKKLLLSDSGFYLCAWKFNTEAFFGQGTRLTVV.

The genes are TRBV5-5 and TRBJ2-1; D perhaps matches TRBD1 (5 bases). V lost 0 bases to trimming and J lost 3 bases, with 13 bases between them. This CDR3 has 16 amino acids. Germline CDR1 is SGHKS and CDR2 is YYEKEE (reference sequence). The CDR3 DNA reads TGTGCCAGCAGCTTGGTCCAGGGTAACGTCTACAATGAGCAGTTCTTC. Protein: CASSLVQGNVYNEQFF. The full variable domain, its missing parts supplied by reference TRBV5-5 and TRBJ2-1, is DAGVTQSPTHLIKTRGQQVTLRCSPISGHKSVSWYQQVLGQGPQFIFQYYEKEERGRGNFPDRFSARQFPNYSSELNVNALLLGDSALYLCASSLVQGNVYNEQFFGPGTRLTVL.

The table lists this clonotype with many counts. The CDR3, as DNA: TGCAGCGTTCGGGACACCAGAAACCACGAGCAGTACTTC. Translation gives CSVRDTRNHEQYF. V and J are TRBV29-1 and TRBJ2-7, with D tentatively TRBD1 (6 bases). The CDR3 runs to 13 residues. V dropped 5 bases and J dropped 5 bases, with 16 bases sitting between them. CDR1 and CDR2 (germline): SQVTM, ANQGSEA.

This clonotype was observed a few times. The J gene is TRBJ1-5, the V gene TRBV12-3 or TRBV12-4, with D unclear. This CDR3 region has 11 residues. The V end lost 8 bases, the J end lost 4 bases, and 6 bases lay between the germline ends. The CDR3 spells CASGENQPQHF. The CDR3, as DNA: TGTGCCAGCGGGGAGAATCAGCCCCAGCATTTT.

The rearrangement joins TRBV29-1 to TRBJ2-3, with D possibly being TRBD1 or TRBD2 (6 bases each). The germline V gene has CDR1 SQVTM and CDR2 ANQGSEA. Trimming stripped 7 bases from V and 3 bases from J, with 11 bases between. This CDR3 is 12 amino acids long. The CDR3 DNA sequence: TGCAGCGGGGGGGCCCGGACAGATACGCAGTATTTT. Translation: CSGGARTDTQYF.

The chain joins TRBV12-3 or TRBV12-4 to TRBJ2-1; 8 bases match TRBD2. Trimming removed 3 bases from V and 9 bases from J; junction bases left unmatched: 10. CDR3 length equals 15 residues. The CDR3 region is CASSFKLAGQGEQFF. The CDR3 nucleotides are TGTGCCAGCAGTTTTAAGCTAGCGGGTCAGGGTGAGCAGTTCTTC.

In this sample, this clonotype turned up a few times. This chain joins TRBV7-9 and TRBJ1-2; no reliable D call. The V gene's germline CDR1 is SEHNR and CDR2 FQNEAQ (reference sequence). CDR3 size: 14 residues. Trimming shortened V by 4 bases and J by 4 bases, and 13 bases separated the two germline ends. Here the CDR3 reads CASSSEGLFYGYTF. For the CDR3, the DNA is TGTGCCAGCAGCTCCGAGGGTTTGTTCTATGGCTACACCTTC.

This clonotype was detected only a few times. This sequence joins TRBV9 and TRBJ2-3; D is perhaps TRBD2 (6 bases). This CDR3 region has 16 residues. Trimming left V 2 bases short and J 1 base short, with 14 bases between. Germline-derived CDR1 and CDR2 are SGDLS and YYNGEE. The CDR3: CASSVDVGGRTDTQYF. The CDR3 DNA sequence: TGTGCCAGCAGCGTTGATGTCGGGGGACGCACAGATACGCAGTATTTT.

This clonotype was recorded a few times. This chain joins TRBV28 and TRBJ2-3, with D possibly TRBD2 on 6 matching bases. Germline values: CDR1 MDHEN, CDR2 SYDVKM. V was pared by 7 bases and J by 4 bases, with 21 bases between. The CDR3 has 16 residues. CDR3 amino acids: CASTLGGTTWADTQYF. CDR3 DNA sequence: TGTGCCAGCACCTTGGGGGGTACCACCTGGGCAGATACGCAGTATTTT.

This clonotype was detected only a few times. J is TRBJ2-5 and V is TRBV18; 7 bases agree with TRBD2. CDR3 length equals 14 residues. The germline V gene has CDR1 KGHSH and CDR2 LQKENI. Unmatched junction bases numbered 4, after V lost 2 bases and J lost 4 bases. CDR3 in DNA: TGTGCCAGCTCACCATCGGCGGGGGTAGAGACCCAGTACTTC. Amino acid sequence: CASSPSAGVETQYF. Full variable domain (rest looked up from reference TRBV18 and TRBJ2-5): NAGVMQNPRHLVRRRGQEARLRCSPMKGHSHVYWYRQLPEEGLKFMVYLQKENIIDESGMPKERFSAEFPKEGPSILRIQQVVRGDSAAYFCASSPSAGVETQYFGPGTRLLVL.